This passage covers 4 T cell receptor beta chains from one sample sequenced in a study of T cell responses to AZD1222 COVID-19 vaccine. Sequencing was performed with immunoSEQ multiplex PCR; in TCRdb, only in-frame clones are kept and a portion is missing. The sample has about 160,000 clones; about 91% are singletons. This specimen was peripheral blood, taken 28 days after the second AZD1222 dose. These receptor sequences come from an adult who received the AZD1222 COVID-19 vaccine.

This chain joins TRBV13 and TRBJ2-5; D is tentatively TRBD1 or TRBD2 (5 bases each). V was clipped by 5 bases and J by 5 bases, with 15 bases between them. This CDR3 has 14 residues. Germline V gene sequence: CDR1 PRHDT, CDR2 FYEKMQ (reference sequence). The CDR3, as DNA: TGTGCCAGCAGCCCCCGGGACCCCTTTGAGACCCAGTACTTC. Its translation: CASSPRDPFETQYF.

The rearrangement joins TRBV5-6 to TRBJ2-1; the match to TRBD2 covers 7 bases. The junction had 5 bases not matched to a gene; V was cut back by 5 bases and J by 12 bases. There are 11 residues in the CDR3. In germline, CDR1 is SGHDT, CDR2 YYEEEE. DNA of the CDR3: TGTGCCAGCAGTCGTGGCGGGGGGCAGTTCTTC. This translates into CASSRGGGQFF.

The V gene is TRBV2, the J gene TRBJ1-2; D is unclear. This CDR3 has 12 residues. V shed 6 bases and J shed 4 bases, with 9 bases lying between them. Germline lookup yields CDR1 SNHLY and CDR2 FYNNEI. CDR3 sequence reads: CASRNTAYGYTF. In nucleotides, the CDR3 is TGTGCCAGCAGAAACACGGCCTATGGCTACACCTTC.

The CDR3 spells CASSSLAGGPYEQYF. CDR3 in DNA: TGTGCCAGCAGCTCCCTAGCGGGGGGGCCCTACGAGCAGTACTTC. The rearrangement joins TRBV7-2 to TRBJ2-7; 12 bases match TRBD2. Germline V gene sequence: CDR1 SGHTA, CDR2 FQGNSA. The CDR3 extends over 15 amino acids. After removal of 4 bases from V and 2 bases from J, the junction contained 3 bases not matched to a gene.